In this sample, the clone carrying this T cell receptor (beta chain) is medium-sized. Its antigen is not known. This sample was taken from a study of liver allograft versus peripheral blood T cells. Study background: Hepatic allograft T cell receptor repertoires were evaluated relative to those present in recipients' peripheral blood. General study points: Peripheral blood reportedly held T cell receptor repertoires that differed from those inside liver allografts.

TCRdb redid the calling of the reads with MiXCR, one entry per CDR3 protein. Here the sample spans about 1,800 distinct CDR3 sequences, around 15% being singletons. The V segment lost 8 bases and the J segment 7 bases; nucleotides outside the gene matches: 4. From germline, CDR1 is LNHDA and CDR2 SQIVND (reference sequence). There are 13 residues in the CDR3. The V and J genes are TRBV19 and TRBJ2-1, with TRBD1 matching over 11 bases. This receptor was taken from a human patient who had a liver transplant. The T cells may partly be graft donor cells. As DNA, the CDR3 is TGTGCCAGTGGACAGGGGGCTGGGAATGAGCAGTTCTTC. Residues: CASGQGAGNEQFF. Full variable domain (outside the CDR3, taken from reference TRBV19 and TRBJ2-1): DGGITQSPKYLFRKEGQNVTLSCEQNLNHDAMYWYRQDPGQGLRLIYYSQIVNDFQKGDIAEGYSVSREKKESFPLTVTSAQKNPTAFYLCASGQGAGNEQFFGPGTRLTVL.